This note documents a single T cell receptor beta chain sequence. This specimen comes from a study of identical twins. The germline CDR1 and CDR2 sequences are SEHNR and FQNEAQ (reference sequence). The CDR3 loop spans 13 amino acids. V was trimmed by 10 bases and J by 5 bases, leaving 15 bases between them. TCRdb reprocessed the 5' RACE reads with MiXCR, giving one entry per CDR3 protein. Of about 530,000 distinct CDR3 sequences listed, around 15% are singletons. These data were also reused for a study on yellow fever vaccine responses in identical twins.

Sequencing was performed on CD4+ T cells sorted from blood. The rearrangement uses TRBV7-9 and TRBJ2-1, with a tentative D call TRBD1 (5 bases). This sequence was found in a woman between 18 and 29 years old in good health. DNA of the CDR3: TGTGCCATCCCGGCGGCAGGGAACAATGAGCAGTTCTTC. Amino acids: CAIPAAGNNEQFF.